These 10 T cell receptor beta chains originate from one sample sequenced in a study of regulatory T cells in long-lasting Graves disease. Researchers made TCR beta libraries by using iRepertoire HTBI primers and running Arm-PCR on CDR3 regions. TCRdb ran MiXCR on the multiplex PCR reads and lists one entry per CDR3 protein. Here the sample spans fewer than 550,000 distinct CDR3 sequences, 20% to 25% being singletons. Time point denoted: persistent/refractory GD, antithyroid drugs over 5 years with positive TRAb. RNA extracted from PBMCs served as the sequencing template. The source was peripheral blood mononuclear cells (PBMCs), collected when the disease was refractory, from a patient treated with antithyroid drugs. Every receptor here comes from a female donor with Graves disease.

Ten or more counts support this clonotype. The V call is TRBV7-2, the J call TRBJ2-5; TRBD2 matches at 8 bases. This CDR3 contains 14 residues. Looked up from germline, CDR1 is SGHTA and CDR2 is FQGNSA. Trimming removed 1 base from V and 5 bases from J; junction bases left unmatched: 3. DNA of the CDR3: TGTGCCAGCAGCTTAGGGGGACTAGTGGAGACCCAGTACTTC. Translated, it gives CASSLGGLVETQYF.

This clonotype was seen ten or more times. Written as DNA, the CDR3 is TGTGCCAGCCAACGGGGGGTGTATGGCTACACCTTC. It specifies CASQRGVYGYTF. V and J are TRBV5-6 and TRBJ1-2, with D possibly TRBD1 on 5 matching bases. The V and J ends lost 7 bases and 5 bases respectively, with 12 bases between them. Germline CDR1 and CDR2: SGHDT and YYEEEE. The CDR3 length is 12 residues. Full variable domain (rest looked up from reference TRBV5-6 and TRBJ1-2): DAGVTQSPTHLIKTRGQQVTLRCSPKSGHDTVSWYQQALGQGPQFIFQYYEEEERQRGNFPDRFSGHQFPNYSSELNVNALLLGDSALYLCASQRGVYGYTFGSGTRLTVV.

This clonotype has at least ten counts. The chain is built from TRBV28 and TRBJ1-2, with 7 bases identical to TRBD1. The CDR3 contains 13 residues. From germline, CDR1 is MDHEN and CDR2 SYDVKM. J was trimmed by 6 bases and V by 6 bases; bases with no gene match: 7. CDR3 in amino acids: CASRSAQGNGYTF. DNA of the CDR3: TGTGCCAGCAGATCGGCACAGGGGAATGGCTACACCTTC.

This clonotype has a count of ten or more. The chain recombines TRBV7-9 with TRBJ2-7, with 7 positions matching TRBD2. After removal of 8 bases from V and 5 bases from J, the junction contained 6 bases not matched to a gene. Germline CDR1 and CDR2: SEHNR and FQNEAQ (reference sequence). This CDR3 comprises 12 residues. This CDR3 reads CASGGGRHEQYF. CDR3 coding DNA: TGTGCCAGCGGGGGAGGGAGGCACGAGCAGTACTTC.

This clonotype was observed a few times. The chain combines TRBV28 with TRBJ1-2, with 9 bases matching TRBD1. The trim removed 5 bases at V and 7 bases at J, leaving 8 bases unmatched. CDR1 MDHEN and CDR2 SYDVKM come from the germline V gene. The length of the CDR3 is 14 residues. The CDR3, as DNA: TGTGCCAGCAGTCCGGGACAGGGCGGGGGTGGCTACACCTTC. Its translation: CASSPGQGGGGYTF.

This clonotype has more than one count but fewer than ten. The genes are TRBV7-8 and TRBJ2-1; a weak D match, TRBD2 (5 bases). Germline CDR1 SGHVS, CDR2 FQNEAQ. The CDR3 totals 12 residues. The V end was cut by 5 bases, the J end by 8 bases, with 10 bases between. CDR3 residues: CASSHLGDEQFF. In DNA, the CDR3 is TGTGCCAGCAGCCACCTCGGGGATGAGCAGTTCTTC.

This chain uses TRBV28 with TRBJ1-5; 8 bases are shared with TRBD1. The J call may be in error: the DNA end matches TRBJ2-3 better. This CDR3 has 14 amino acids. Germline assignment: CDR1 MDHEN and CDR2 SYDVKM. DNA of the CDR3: TGTGCCACGGACAGGGATTATAGCAATCAGCCCCAGTATTTT. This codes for CATDRDYSNQPQYF.

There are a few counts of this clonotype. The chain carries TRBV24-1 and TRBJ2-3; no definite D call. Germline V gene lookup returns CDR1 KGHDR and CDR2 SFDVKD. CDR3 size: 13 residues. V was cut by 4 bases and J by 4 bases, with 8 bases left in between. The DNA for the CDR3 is TGTGCCACCAGTGACTCAAGGTCAGATACGCAGTATTTT. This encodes CATSDSRSDTQYF.

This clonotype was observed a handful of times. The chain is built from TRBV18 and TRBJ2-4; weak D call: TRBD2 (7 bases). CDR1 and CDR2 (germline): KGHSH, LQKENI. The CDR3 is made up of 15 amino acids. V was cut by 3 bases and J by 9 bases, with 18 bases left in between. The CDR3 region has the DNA TGTGCCAGCTCACCCGCGGCGGGGGCTGATGGCATTCAGTACTTC. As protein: CASSPAAGADGIQYF.

Written as DNA, the CDR3 is TGTGCCAGCAGCCCCCAACTGGGGGTAGCCCGCGACACCATATATTTT. Translating it yields CASSPQLGVARDTIYF. This chain joins TRBV11-2 and TRBJ1-3; TRBD1 is a possible D gene (5 bases). CDR3 length equals 16 residues. The V end was cut by 5 bases, the J end by 8 bases, with 22 bases between. CDR1 is SGHAT and CDR2 is FQNNGV in the germline V gene.